This T cell receptor (beta chain) was identified during a study of PD-1 blockade in mismatch repair-deficient tumors. Mismatch repair deficiency was confirmed in all patients, by PCR or immunohistochemistry. TCR sequencing covered a few patients who responded to pembrolizumab. Study observations and caveats: Rapid post-treatment expansion, then contraction, generally preceding radiologic response, marked tumor-resident clones.

TCRdb's table, derived via immunoSEQ multiplex PCR, lists solely in-frame clones and lacks some. The table records 75,000 to 85,000 clones, approximately 84% of them present only once. About this clone itself: Its antigen is as yet unknown.

The TCR was taken from an adult with mismatch repair-deficient cancer. This specimen was peripheral blood, taken 12 weeks after starting pembrolizumab.

Here the CDR3 DNA reads TGTGCCAGCAGGGGGACGGGTACAGATACGCAGTATTTT. Its protein is CASRGTGTDTQYF. The chain links TRBV6-5 to TRBJ2-3; either TRBD1 or TRBD2 may fit D (5 bases each). V was cut by 6 bases and J by 3 bases, with 10 bases left in between. The CDR3 has 13 amino acids. Germline V gene lookup returns CDR1 MNHEY and CDR2 SVGAGI.